This T cell receptor beta chain was obtained from a study of breast tumors, draining lymph nodes, adjacent tissues. General study results and limits: Data fit most tumor T cells coming from lymph node, expanding in tumor. Luminal-like breast cancer showed significantly greater tumor-nontumor repertoire similarity than basal-like breast cancer did. Tumor TCR diversity was below lymph nodes but above nontumor tissue.

In regard to this clonotype: Antigen unknown.

Germline lookup yields CDR1 SEHNR and CDR2 FQNEAQ (reference sequence). V was pared by 6 bases and J by 3 bases, with 13 bases of the junction left unmatched. The CDR3 totals 18 residues. Using its own MiXCR run on the multiplex PCR reads, TCRdb lists one record per CDR3 protein. In the table there are 12,000 or so distinct CDR3 sequences, 45% to 50% of which are singletons. The source of this sequence is a female donor with breast cancer. Some clones in this sample may be carry-over from other donors' samples. Sequencing used tumor-adjacent breast tissue. This rearrangement joins TRBV7-9 to TRBJ2-3; 12 bases line up with TRBD2. The CDR3 loop is CASSPGRLAGDRTDTQYF. CDR3 nucleotides: TGTGCCAGCAGTCCAGGCCGACTAGCGGGAGATAGAACAGATACGCAGTATTTT.